This TCR beta chain was retrieved from a study of OX40 agonist ivuxolimab in advanced cancers. Background on the study: The drug used for patients, ivuxolimab, was an agonistic anti-OX40 (CD134) antibody.

General study points: Expanded peripheral T cells had an undetermined antigen specificity.

A remark on this clone: Its antigen remains unidentified.

The germline gives CDR1 SGHRS, CDR2 YFSETQ. This CDR3 is built from 14 residues. Losses at the gene ends were 4 bases for V and 3 bases for J; bases not matched to a gene: 5. TCRdb keeps only in-frame clones here, not all; method: immunoSEQ multiplex PCR. The repertoire holds 70,000 to 95,000 clones, with approximately 94% as singletons. This receptor was obtained from an adult with an advanced solid tumor such as melanoma, head and neck, liver or kidney cancer. The V call is TRBV5-1, the J call TRBJ2-7; 9 nucleotides match TRBD1. This specimen consisted of CD4+ or CD8+ T cells sorted from blood, obtained in a trial of the OX40 agonist ivuxolimab. The CDR3 DNA reads as TGCGCCAGCAGCGTCGGACAGGGGAACTACGAGCAGTACTTC. This gives the protein CASSVGQGNYEQYF.